The present T cell receptor (beta chain) was sequenced within a study of cytomegalovirus exposure and HLA in healthy donors. The V gene's germline CDR1 is SGHTA and CDR2 FQGTGA. With 4 bases clipped from V and 6 bases from J, the junction kept 10 bases outside the gene matches. The length of the CDR3 is 15 residues. In the PCR, 60 Vbeta and 13 Jbeta primers were used. The data were produced by immunoSEQ multiplex PCR, yet TCRdb's version contains in-frame clones alone and is incomplete. The data contain 150,000 or so clones, more than 75% of them singletons. The receptor's source is a woman in her forties in good health and CMV-seropositive. The chain has TRBV7-3 and TRBJ1-1; TRBD1 matches 8 bases. Material: PBMCs. The chain's CDR3 is CASSSTGGAGAEAFF. The CDR3, as DNA: TGTGCCAGCAGCTCCACAGGGGGGGCTGGGGCTGAAGCTTTCTTT. The entire variable domain, with the rest obtained from reference TRBV7-3 and TRBJ1-1, is as follows: GAGVSQTPSNKVTEKGKYVELRCDPISGHTALYWYRQSLGQGPEFLIYFQGTGAADDSGLPNDRFFAVRPEGSVSTLKIQRTERGDSAVYLCASSSTGGAGAEAFFGQGTRLTVV.